The TCR beta chain described here comes from a study of early T cells in non-severe SARS-CoV-2 infection. On the study more broadly: Sequencing targeted bulk RNA from unsorted whole blood, leaving chains unpaired.

MiXCR was run by TCRdb on the 5' RACE reads, yielding one entry per CDR3 protein. In the table there are about 20,000 distinct CDR3 sequences, more than 4.5% of which are singletons. Germline V gives CDR1 SGHAT, CDR2 FQNNGV. This CDR3 contains 12 residues. The germline V and J ends were trimmed by 5 bases and 7 bases, with 10 bases remaining between them. This clonotype was counted at least ten times. The source is an adult who was a healthcare worker with PCR-confirmed SARS-CoV-2 infection or an uninfected control (not recorded which). The chain recombines TRBV11-2 with TRBJ2-3; perhaps D is TRBD1 or TRBD2 (6 bases each). Sequencing was performed on whole blood. The CDR3 bases are TGTGCCAGCAGCCGGAGGGACAATACGCAGTATTTT. Residues: CASSRRDNTQYF.